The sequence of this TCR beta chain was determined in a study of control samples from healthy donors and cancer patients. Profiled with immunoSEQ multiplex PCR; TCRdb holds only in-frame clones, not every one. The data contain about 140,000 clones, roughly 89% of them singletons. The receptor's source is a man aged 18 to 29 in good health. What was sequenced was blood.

The CDR3 nucleotides are TGTGCCAGCAGCCATACACCTAACACCGGGGAGCTGTTTTTT. The encoded protein is CASSHTPNTGELFF. This sequence joins TRBV11-1 and TRBJ2-2; D not resolved. From germline, CDR1 is SGHAT and CDR2 FQDESV (reference sequence). The germline V and J ends were trimmed by 5 bases and 2 bases, with 9 bases remaining between them. The CDR3 covers 14 residues.